Shown below are 17 T cell receptor beta chains from a single sample sequenced in a study of blood T cell repertoires in COVID-19. Here immunoSEQ multiplex PCR was the method, and the copy in TCRdb shows in-frame clones only, minus some. The sample records just over 350,000 clones, approximately 86% being singletons. The sample taken for sequencing was peripheral blood. These TCRs come from a woman aged 55-69 years with COVID-19, enrolled during active disease.

This chain's CDR3 is CASSQVRTGNEQYF. CDR3 nucleotides: TGTGCCAGCAGCCAAGTTCGGACAGGGAACGAGCAGTACTTC. The V call is TRBV4-2, the J call TRBJ2-7; 8 bases map to TRBD1. The CDR3 consists of 14 residues. V trimming: 1 base; J trimming: 5 bases; junction bases outside the gene matches: 4. Germline V gene lookup returns CDR1 LGHNA and CDR2 YNFKEQ.

This chain joins TRBV2 and TRBJ1-5, with TRBD1 matching 11 bases. From germline, CDR1 is SNHLY and CDR2 FYNNEI. This CDR3 is 15 amino acids long. The junction had 3 bases not matched to a gene; V was cut back by 6 bases and J by 2 bases. The chain's CDR3 is CASRRDRGGNQPQHF. Here the CDR3 DNA reads TGTGCCAGCAGGAGGGACAGGGGGGGCAATCAGCCCCAGCATTTT.

The J gene is TRBJ2-7, the V gene TRBV1; the table names TRBD1, a call not compared with the DNA. TRBV1 is termed a pseudogene. The CDR3 runs 16 residues. The CDR3 DNA follows: TGCACCAGCAGCTCCCCCTACAGGGGAGGAACCTACGAGCAGTACTTC. It specifies CTSSSPYRGGTYEQYF.

V usage is TRBV6-1 and J usage is TRBJ1-1; TRBD1 agrees at 7 bases. The germline gives CDR1 MNHNS, CDR2 SASEGT. The CDR3 loop spans 17 amino acids. V was clipped by 2 bases and J by 0 bases; unmatched bases: 9. The CDR3 loop reads CASSEFAGGRVNTEAFF. Here the CDR3 DNA reads TGTGCCAGCAGTGAATTCGCAGGGGGTCGCGTGAACACTGAAGCTTTCTTT.

V gene TRBV6-5 combines with J gene TRBJ1-6, with D perhaps matching TRBD1 (5 bases). CDR3 size: 16 residues. The germline V and J ends were trimmed by 0 bases and 2 bases, with 8 bases remaining between them. The germline CDR1 and CDR2 sequences are MNHEY and SVGAGI. This CDR3 is CASSYSGGAYNSPLHF. The DNA for the CDR3 is TGTGCCAGCAGTTACTCGGGGGGGGCCTATAATTCACCCCTCCACTTT.

This chain joins TRBV6-5 and TRBJ2-1; D is possibly TRBD1 (6 bases). CDR3 size: 15 residues. Trimming removed 6 bases at V and 6 bases at J, with 18 bases between. Germline CDR1 reads MNHEY; CDR2 reads SVGAGI. The CDR3 DNA reads as TGTGCCAGCAGATCCCAGGATCTGGGGGCCAATGAGCAGTTCTTC. Encoded protein: CASRSQDLGANEQFF.

The V and J genes are TRBV7-3 and TRBJ2-3; a possible D gene is TRBD1 (6 bases). The CDR3 has 14 residues. V gave up 5 bases and J gave up 5 bases, with 14 bases separating them. Germline CDR1 is SGHTA and CDR2 is FQGTGA. This chain's CDR3 is CASSSTGSLDTQYF. DNA for the CDR3: TGTGCCAGCAGCAGTACAGGGAGCTTAGATACGCAGTATTTT.

The chain joins TRBV11-2 to TRBJ2-7; D not certain. Germline V gives CDR1 SGHAT, CDR2 FQNNGV. V lost 5 bases to trimming and J lost 5 bases, with 19 bases between them. The CDR3 runs 15 residues. The CDR3 loop reads CASSLLAGRIDEQYF. In DNA form, the CDR3 reads TGTGCCAGCAGCCTACTGGCAGGCCGGATCGACGAGCAGTACTTC.

The J gene is TRBJ2-1, the V gene TRBV5-1; 9 nucleotides agree with TRBD2. CDR3 length: 16 amino acids. The junction had 5 bases not matched to a gene; V was cut back by 4 bases and J by 0 bases. Germline CDR1 SGHRS, CDR2 YFSETQ. This chain's CDR3 is CASSQLTSGSYNEQFF. For the CDR3, the DNA is TGCGCCAGCAGCCAGCTGACTAGCGGCTCCTACAATGAGCAGTTCTTC.

The sample holds one count of this clone. This chain uses TRBV3-1 (or the pseudogene TRBV3-2) with TRBJ1-5; the match to TRBD1 covers 11 bases. Germline V lookup: CDR1 LGHDT, CDR2 YNNKEL (reference sequence). V lost 1 base, J lost 9 bases, and 5 bases stayed unmatched. The CDR3 is 15 amino acids. CDR3 DNA: TGTGCCAGCAGCCAAGTCGGGGACAGGGGGTCGCCCCAGCATTTT. Amino acids: CASSQVGDRGSPQHF.

The chain employs TRBV20-1 and TRBJ1-2; D is undetermined. V was pared by 2 bases and J by 7 bases, with 8 bases between. The length of the CDR3 is 11 residues. Per the germline V gene, CDR1 is DFQATT and CDR2 is SNEGSKA (reference sequence). The CDR3 coding sequence is TGCAGTGCTAGACGGGAGGGTGGCTACACCTTC. It specifies CSARREGGYTF.

V gene TRBV3-1 (or the pseudogene TRBV3-2) combines with J gene TRBJ1-1; no definite D call. The CDR3 loop spans 13 amino acids. V gave up 2 bases and J gave up 6 bases, with 10 bases separating them. Germline V gives CDR1 LGHDT, CDR2 YNNKEL (reference sequence). In DNA form, the CDR3 reads TGTGCCAGCAGCCAATACGGGAGGTCTGAAGCTTTCTTT. It yields the protein CASSQYGRSEAFF.

This clone was counted once. This chain connects TRBV29-1 to TRBJ1-2; tentatively, D is TRBD1 (5 bases). The V end was cut by 6 bases, the J end by 1 base, with 6 bases between. The CDR3 covers 11 residues. The germline V gene has CDR1 SQVTM and CDR2 ANQGSEA. The CDR3 coding sequence is TGCAGCGTCCAGGGTAACTATGGCTACACCTTC. Translated: CSVQGNYGYTF.

This clone was recorded only once. J is TRBJ1-1 and V is TRBV18; no firm D call. V dropped 3 bases and J dropped 3 bases, with 14 bases sitting between them. Per the germline V gene, CDR1 is KGHSH and CDR2 is LQKENI. The CDR3 has 15 amino acids. The CDR3 region is CASSPSLTPYTEAFF. Written as DNA, the CDR3 is TGTGCCAGCTCACCGTCGCTAACGCCGTACACTGAAGCTTTCTTT. Based on the CDR3 plus reference TRBV18 and TRBJ1-1, the full variable domain is NAGVMQNPRHLVRRRGQEARLRCSPMKGHSHVYWYRQLPEEGLKFMVYLQKENIIDESGMPKERFSAEFPKEGPSILRIQQVVRGDSAAYFCASSPSLTPYTEAFFGQGTRLTVV.

V is TRBV10-2 and J is TRBJ1-1; unclear D gene. V was clipped by 7 bases and J by 2 bases, with 17 bases between them. Looked up from germline, CDR1 is WSHSY and CDR2 is SAAADI. This CDR3 spans 15 amino acids. The CDR3 nucleotides read TGCGCCAGCACCTCGGGGAGAGCCCCCAACACTGAAGCTTTCTTT. Its protein product is CASTSGRAPNTEAFF.

J is TRBJ2-1 and V is TRBV4-2; 13 bases are shared with TRBD2. Per the germline V gene, CDR1 is LGHNA and CDR2 is YNFKEQ. J gave up 4 bases and V 5 bases, and 5 bases lay outside the gene matches. This CDR3 has 16 amino acids. CDR3 amino acids: CASSYGTSGVYNEQFF. The CDR3 nucleotides read TGTGCCAGCAGCTACGGGACTAGCGGGGTATACAATGAGCAGTTCTTC.

The DNA for the CDR3 is TGTGCCAGCATTGGACAGGGTGCTCAGCCCCAGCATTTT. Amino acid sequence: CASIGQGAQPQHF. V usage is TRBV2 and J usage is TRBJ1-5; 8 bases map to TRBD1. The germline V gene encodes CDR1 SNHLY and CDR2 FYNNEI. This CDR3 has 13 residues. Unmatched junction bases numbered 5, after V lost 7 bases and J lost 6 bases.